The 32 T cell receptor beta chains presented below share a single source sample, sequenced in a study of T-cell reconstitution after alpha-beta-depleted transplantation in children. Preparation of the TCRbeta library involved a method that used unique molecular identifiers. TCRdb called the PCR reads again in MiXCR, with one record for every CDR3 protein. The table includes more than 400,000 distinct CDR3 sequences, around 46% detected once. The source was PBMCs, collected before TCRalphabeta/CD19-depleted stem cell transplant. Receptors originate from a girl aged 2-15 years with aplastic anemia, due to receive a stem cell transplant.

The table lists this clonotype with many counts. J is TRBJ2-5 and V is TRBV5-1; 7 bases are shared with TRBD2. The V segment lost 6 bases and the J segment 0 bases; nucleotides outside the gene matches: 8. Per the germline V gene, CDR1 is SGHRS and CDR2 is YFSETQ. The CDR3 extends over 15 amino acids. DNA for the CDR3: TGCGCCAGCAACGCGGGGGACTTGTACCAAGAGACCCAGTACTTC. This gives the protein CASNAGDLYQETQYF.

The chain recombines TRBV6-1 with TRBJ1-3; 8 nucleotides agree with TRBD1. This CDR3 contains 15 residues. Trimming took 6 bases from V and 4 from J; bases not matched to a gene: 8. CDR1 and CDR2 from the germline V gene are MNHNS and SASEGT. The CDR3 is CASRSTGTGGNTIYF. For the CDR3, the DNA is TGTGCCAGCAGGTCAACCGGGACAGGAGGAAACACCATATATTTT.

The gene calls are TRBV12-3 or TRBV12-4 and TRBJ2-5; no clear D. This CDR3 comprises 15 residues. Deletions cut 6 bases from V and 5 bases from J, with 19 bases between. The CDR3 DNA sequence: TGTGCCAGCAGCCGACCGCTTGGCGGTCAGGAGACCCAGTACTTC. It codes for CASSRPLGGQETQYF.

This clonotype was observed once. The V gene is TRBV10-3, the J gene TRBJ1-2, with TRBD1 as a possible D gene (5 bases). Germline lookup yields CDR1 ENHRY and CDR2 SYGVKD. The CDR3 contains 13 residues. The V gene lost 4 bases and the J gene lost 8 bases, with 14 bases spanning the gap. The CDR3 region is CAISVAGKEGYTF. In DNA, the CDR3 is TGTGCCATCAGTGTAGCAGGGAAGGAAGGCTACACCTTC.

The genes are TRBV7-6 and TRBJ2-2; 7 nucleotides align to TRBD1. The CDR3 contains 23 residues. Germline V gene sequence: CDR1 SGHVS, CDR2 FNYEAQ. Trimming cost V 2 bases and J 7 bases; bases outside gene matches: 31. The DNA of the CDR3 is TGTGCCAGCAGCTTAAACAGCCTTACCCCCCCCACGAACCAAGACAGGGTGGGCGGGGAGCTGTTTTTT. Protein sequence: CASSLNSLTPPTNQDRVGGELFF.

This clonotype was seen at least ten times. V gene TRBV12-3 or TRBV12-4 combines with J gene TRBJ1-5, with D unresolved. The CDR3 sequence is 17 residues long. V was clipped by 6 bases and J by 2 bases, with 20 bases between them. CDR3 loop: CASSVRENMVRNQPQHF. The CDR3 bases are TGTGCCAGCAGCGTACGCGAGAATATGGTACGCAATCAGCCCCAGCATTTT.

V and J are TRBV28 and TRBJ2-5, with D unclear. This CDR3 has 11 residues. The germline gives CDR1 MDHEN, CDR2 SYDVKM. The V end lost 6 bases, the J end lost 4 bases, and 6 bases lay between the germline ends. CDR3 nucleotides: TGTGCCAGCAGGCTCACAGAGACCCAGTACTTC. Translating it yields CASRLTETQYF.

The gene calls are TRBV20-1 and TRBJ2-7, with 14 bases identical to TRBD2. Germline CDR1 is DFQATT and CDR2 is SNEGSKA (reference sequence). With 2 bases clipped from V and 3 bases from J, the junction kept 9 bases outside the gene matches. CDR3 length: 17 residues. In DNA form, the CDR3 reads TGCAGTGCTAGATACCAGGGACTAGCGGGAGTGAACTACGAGCAGTACTTC. Amino acids: CSARYQGLAGVNYEQYF.

This clonotype showed up just a few times. V is TRBV18 and J is TRBJ1-2, with 11 bases aligning to TRBD1. V shed 5 bases and J 8 bases; nucleotides not matched to a gene: 7. Germline V gives CDR1 KGHSH, CDR2 LQKENI. The CDR3 covers 14 residues. The chain's CDR3 is CASSEGQGAGGYTF. The CDR3 DNA sequence: TGTGCCAGCTCAGAAGGACAGGGGGCTGGAGGCTACACCTTC.

The chain uses TRBV20-1 and TRBJ2-7; the match to TRBD1 covers 7 bases. CDR3 length equals 14 residues. Losses at the gene ends were 6 bases for V and 1 base for J; bases not matched to a gene: 9. Germline CDR1 DFQATT, CDR2 SNEGSKA (reference sequence). The CDR3 protein is CSAHYPGQSYEQYF. The DNA of the CDR3 is TGCAGTGCCCATTACCCGGGACAGTCCTACGAGCAGTACTTC.

This clonotype was picked up many times. The chain uses TRBV10-3 and TRBJ1-1; the D gene is possibly TRBD1 (5 bases). The germline V gene encodes CDR1 ENHRY and CDR2 SYGVKD. This CDR3 region has 13 residues. V lost 4 bases to trimming and J lost 3 bases, with 9 bases between them. Here the CDR3 reads CAISGGAHTEAFF. The DNA for the CDR3 is TGTGCCATCAGTGGAGGGGCGCACACTGAAGCTTTCTTT.

The V gene is TRBV28, the J gene TRBJ2-7; TRBD2 matches 9 bases. The CDR3 runs to 15 residues. From germline, CDR1 is MDHEN and CDR2 SYDVKM. With V trimmed by 6 bases and J by 5 bases, 11 bases remained unmatched. The CDR3, as DNA: TGTGCCAGCAGCCCGTATAGCGGGAGTATCCACGAGCAGTACTTC. This sequence encodes CASSPYSGSIHEQYF.

The chain couples TRBV4-2 to TRBJ1-1; 7 bases are shared with TRBD1. This CDR3 region has 15 residues. Germline V gene lookup returns CDR1 LGHNA and CDR2 YNFKEQ. Unmatched junction bases numbered 11, after V lost 4 bases and J lost 6 bases. CDR3 sequence reads: CASSPLGRGRPEAFF. CDR3 DNA sequence: TGTGCCAGCAGCCCCTTGGGCAGGGGGAGGCCTGAAGCTTTCTTT.

This clonotype has at least ten counts. This rearrangement joins TRBV4-2 to TRBJ1-2; no clear D gene. CDR1 and CDR2 (germline): LGHNA, YNFKEQ. The CDR3 sequence is 17 residues long. The ends were cut back, 3 bases at V and 4 bases at J, with 21 bases in the middle. The CDR3 region is CASSHPGEARWSYGYTF. In DNA, the CDR3 is TGTGCCAGCAGCCATCCCGGGGAGGCAAGATGGAGCTATGGCTACACCTTC.

This clonotype was counted a single time. V usage is TRBV7-8 and J usage is TRBJ2-2; D is tentatively TRBD1 or TRBD2 (7 bases each). The CDR3 runs 16 residues. Trimming pared 3 bases from V and 6 bases from J, leaving 17 bases between. Germline CDR1 and CDR2: SGHVS and FQNEAQ. Here the CDR3 reads CASSFSLRGRAGELFF. CDR3 DNA sequence: TGTGCCAGCAGCTTTTCCCTCAGGGGGAGGGCCGGGGAGCTGTTTTTT.

CDR3 coding DNA: TGTGCCAGCAGTTACGAGGTGCCACTGACCGGGGAGCTGTTTTTT. It encodes CASSYEVPLTGELFF. The gene calls are TRBV6-5 and TRBJ2-2; D is unresolved. Trimming left V 2 bases short and J 5 bases short, with 12 bases between. Germline V gives CDR1 MNHEY, CDR2 SVGAGI. CDR3 length: 15 residues.

This clonotype was observed many times. V gene TRBV7-3 combines with J gene TRBJ1-1; maybe TRBD1 (5 bases). The CDR3 extends over 15 amino acids. Germline CDR1 SGHTA, CDR2 FQGTGA. The ends were cut back, 7 bases at V and 3 bases at J, with 18 bases in the middle. The CDR3 here is CASKGDGGKDTEAFF. CDR3 DNA: TGTGCCAGCAAAGGGGATGGCGGTAAGGACACTGAAGCTTTCTTT.

This rearrangement joins TRBV4-2 to TRBJ2-3; 8 nucleotides align to TRBD2. V gave up 0 bases and J gave up 3 bases; unmatched junction bases: 5. CDR3 length equals 16 residues. From germline, CDR1 is LGHNA and CDR2 YNFKEQ. The CDR3 is CASSQDRGGRTDTQYF. The DNA of the CDR3 is TGTGCCAGCAGCCAAGACCGGGGGGGCAGGACAGATACGCAGTATTTT.

The V call is TRBV3-1, the J call TRBJ1-1; 7 nucleotides match TRBD1. V trimming: 1 base; J trimming: 10 bases; junction bases outside the gene matches: 9. The CDR3 is made up of 14 amino acids. CDR1 and CDR2 from the germline V gene are LGHDT and YNNKEL (reference sequence). The CDR3 DNA is TGTGCCAGCAGCCAAGCAGGGACAGTCGGGGGAGCTTTCTTT. Its translation: CASSQAGTVGGAFF.

This clonotype was seen a few times. The chain is built from TRBV20-1 and TRBJ2-3; 11 bases align to TRBD2. CDR1 DFQATT and CDR2 SNEGSKA come from the germline V gene (reference sequence). The CDR3 consists of 15 residues. Germline trimming cut 6 bases from V and 3 bases from J; bases unmatched to any gene: 8. The CDR3 coding sequence is TGCAGTGCCCGACTAGCGGGATACCGGACAGATACGCAGTATTTT. Translation gives CSARLAGYRTDTQYF.

This clonotype appeared a single time. The chain is built from TRBV5-1 and TRBJ1-2; weak D call: TRBD1 (5 bases). There are 15 residues in the CDR3. Trimming shortened V by 4 bases and J by 3 bases, and 16 bases separated the two germline ends. Germline CDR1 SGHRS, CDR2 YFSETQ. The CDR3 loop is CASSGGTHRDYGYTF. The DNA for the CDR3 is TGCGCCAGCAGCGGGGGGACTCATCGGGACTATGGCTACACCTTC.

V gene TRBV28 combines with J gene TRBJ2-1; 7 nucleotides align to TRBD1. The germline gives CDR1 MDHEN, CDR2 SYDVKM. The CDR3 has 12 residues. Germline trimming cut 7 bases from V and 12 bases from J; bases unmatched to any gene: 9. CDR3 amino acids: CASTEGAGGQFF. The CDR3 region has the DNA TGTGCCAGCACCGAGGGGGCAGGAGGGCAGTTCTTC.

This chain uses TRBV29-1 with TRBJ2-5; D possibly uses TRBD1 or TRBD2 (5 bases each). CDR3 length: 13 amino acids. The germline V gene has CDR1 SQVTM and CDR2 ANQGSEA. V lost 4 bases and J lost 4, with 13 bases in between. In DNA form, the CDR3 reads TGCAGCGTTGTGTTCCCGGGGCCAGAGACCCAGTACTTC. Translation gives CSVVFPGPETQYF. The variable domain in full, with the rest retrieved from reference TRBV29-1 and TRBJ2-5, is SAVISQKPSRDICQRGTSLTIQCQVDSQVTMMFWYRQQPGQSLTLIATANQGSEATYESGFVIDKFPISRPNLTFSTLTVSNMSPEDSSIYLCSVVFPGPETQYFGPGTRLLVL.

The rearrangement joins TRBV6-2 or TRBV6-3 to TRBJ2-3; D may be TRBD2 (5 bases). In germline, CDR1 is MNHEY, CDR2 SVGEGT. V lost 7 bases, J lost 0 bases, and 11 bases lay in between. The CDR3 totals 14 residues. The CDR3 sequence: CASNDGISTDTQYF. The CDR3 bases are TGTGCCAGCAATGACGGGATTAGCACAGATACGCAGTATTTT.

The J gene is TRBJ1-2, the V gene TRBV2; TRBD1 is a possible D gene (5 bases). In germline, CDR1 is SNHLY, CDR2 FYNNEI. The CDR3 spans 13 residues. V lost 6 bases and J 2 bases, leaving 10 bases between the germline ends. CDR3 protein: CASRETANYGYTF. As DNA, the CDR3 is TGTGCCAGCAGAGAGACAGCCAACTATGGCTACACCTTC.

This clonotype was seen more than once but under ten times. The J gene is TRBJ2-7, the V gene TRBV3-1, with 9 nucleotides matching TRBD2. The CDR3 is 13 residues long. Germline V gene lookup returns CDR1 LGHDT and CDR2 YNNKEL (reference sequence). V trimming: 4 bases; J trimming: 5 bases; junction bases outside the gene matches: 3. The CDR3 loop reads CASSLAGVNEQYF. CDR3 coding DNA: TGTGCCAGCAGCCTAGCGGGAGTCAACGAGCAGTACTTC.

This clonotype was seen many times. CDR3 region: CATSRERRVETQYF. The DNA of the CDR3 is TGTGCCACCAGCAGAGAAAGGAGGGTGGAGACCCAGTACTTC. This chain uses TRBV15 with TRBJ2-5; weak D call: TRBD2 (6 bases). Germline V gene lookup returns CDR1 LNHNV and CDR2 YYDKDF (reference sequence). This CDR3 comprises 14 residues. V was clipped by 0 bases and J by 5 bases, with 10 bases between them.

Here the CDR3 reads CASSLVARSDTQYF. CDR3 DNA sequence: TGCGCCAGCAGCTTGGTGGCCAGGTCGGATACGCAGTATTTT. V gene TRBV5-1 combines with J gene TRBJ2-3; D unresolved. Germline values: CDR1 SGHRS, CDR2 YFSETQ. CDR3 length equals 14 residues. The V end lost 0 bases, the J end lost 6 bases, and 11 bases lay between the germline ends.

The chain has TRBV10-3 and TRBJ2-2; 9 bases map to TRBD1. Germline trimming cut 4 bases from V and 5 bases from J; bases unmatched to any gene: 5. CDR3 length: 15 residues. Germline V lookup: CDR1 ENHRY, CDR2 SYGVKD. CDR3 nucleotide sequence: TGTGCCATCAGTGGCGGACAGGGGTATACCGGGGAGCTGTTTTTT. Protein product: CAISGGQGYTGELFF.

This clonotype was picked up a small number of times. The V and J genes are TRBV6-1 and TRBJ1-2; D remains unclear. CDR3 size: 14 residues. V was cut by 3 bases and J by 7 bases, with 15 bases left in between. CDR1 and CDR2 from the germline V gene are MNHNS and SASEGT. CDR3 DNA sequence: TGTGCCAGCAGTGAGGATATCCAAGAGGCTGGCTACACCTTC. Its translation is CASSEDIQEAGYTF.

This chain links TRBV10-2 with TRBJ2-1; D is possibly TRBD2 (6 bases). The CDR3 covers 16 residues. V was clipped by 2 bases and J by 2 bases, with 13 bases between them. Looked up from germline, CDR1 is WSHSY and CDR2 is SAAADI. CDR3 loop: CASSEERLGPYNEQFF. The CDR3, as DNA: TGCGCCAGCAGTGAGGAAAGACTAGGGCCCTACAATGAGCAGTTCTTC.

The DNA for the CDR3 is TGTGCCAGCAATCCCACCACGCAAGGACCAACACAATGGAAGCAGTTCTTC. Protein sequence: CASNPTTQGPTQWKQFF. This chain joins TRBV6-1 and TRBJ2-1; D is unresolved. Germline-derived CDR1 and CDR2 are MNHNS and SASEGT. V was trimmed by 7 bases and J by 11 bases, leaving 30 bases between them. The CDR3 runs to 17 residues.